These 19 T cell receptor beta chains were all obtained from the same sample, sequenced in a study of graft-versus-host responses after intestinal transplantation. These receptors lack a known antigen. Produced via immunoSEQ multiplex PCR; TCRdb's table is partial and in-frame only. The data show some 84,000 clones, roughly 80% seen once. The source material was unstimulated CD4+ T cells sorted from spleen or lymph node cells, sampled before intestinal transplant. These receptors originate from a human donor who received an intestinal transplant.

The CDR3: CASSLRGGTGELFF. As DNA, the CDR3 is TGTGCCAGTAGTTTACGGGGAGGCACCGGGGAGCTGTTTTTT. The chain recombines TRBV19 with TRBJ2-2, with D tentatively TRBD2 (6 bases). Trimming took off 5 bases at V and 4 bases at J, with 11 bases between the two ends. Germline CDR1 LNHDA, CDR2 SQIVND (reference sequence). The length of the CDR3 is 14 residues.

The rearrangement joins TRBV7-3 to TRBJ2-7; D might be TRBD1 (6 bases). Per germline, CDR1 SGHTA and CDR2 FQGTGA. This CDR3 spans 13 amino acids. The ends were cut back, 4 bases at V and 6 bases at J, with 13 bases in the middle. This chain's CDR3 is CASSSGTGFEQYF. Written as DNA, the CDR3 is TGTGCCAGCAGCTCAGGAACAGGGTTCGAGCAGTACTTC. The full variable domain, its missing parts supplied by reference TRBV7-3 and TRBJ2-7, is GAGVSQTPSNKVTEKGKYVELRCDPISGHTALYWYRQSLGQGPEFLIYFQGTGAADDSGLPNDRFFAVRPEGSVSTLKIQRTERGDSAVYLCASSSGTGFEQYFGPGTRLTVT.

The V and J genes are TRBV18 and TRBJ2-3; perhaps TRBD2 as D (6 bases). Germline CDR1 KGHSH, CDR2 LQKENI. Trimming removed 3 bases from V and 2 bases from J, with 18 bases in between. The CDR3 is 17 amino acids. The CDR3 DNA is TGTGCCAGCTCACCTCTCAGCACTAGCAGACACACAGATACGCAGTATTTT. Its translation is CASSPLSTSRHTDTQYF.

For the CDR3, the DNA is TGCGCCAGCAGCTTGGTAGCGGGGGGGCCGGGTGAGCAGTTCTTC. Protein sequence: CASSLVAGGPGEQFF. The chain employs TRBV5-1 and TRBJ2-1; TRBD2 matches 11 bases. The V segment lost 0 bases and the J segment 9 bases; nucleotides outside the gene matches: 5. The CDR3 is 15 amino acids. CDR1 is SGHRS and CDR2 is YFSETQ in the germline V gene.

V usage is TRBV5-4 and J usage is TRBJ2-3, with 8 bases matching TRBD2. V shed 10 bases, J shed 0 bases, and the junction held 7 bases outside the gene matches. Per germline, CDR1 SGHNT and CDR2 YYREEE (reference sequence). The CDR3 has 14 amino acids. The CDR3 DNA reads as TGTGCCTTCCACCGGGGGGGAAGCACAGATACGCAGTATTTT. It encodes CAFHRGGSTDTQYF.

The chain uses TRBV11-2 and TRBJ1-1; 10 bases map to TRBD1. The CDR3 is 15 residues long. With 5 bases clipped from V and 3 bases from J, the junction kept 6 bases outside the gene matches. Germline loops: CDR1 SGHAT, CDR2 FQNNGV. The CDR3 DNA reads TGTGCCAGCAGCGGCCGGGACAGGGGCGACACTGAAGCTTTCTTT. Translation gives CASSGRDRGDTEAFF.

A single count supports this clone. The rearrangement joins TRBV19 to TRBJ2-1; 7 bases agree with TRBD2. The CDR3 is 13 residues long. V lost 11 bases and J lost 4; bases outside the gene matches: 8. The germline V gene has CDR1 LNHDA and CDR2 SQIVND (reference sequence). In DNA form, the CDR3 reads TGTGCCTCAGGGTCCGGGGGGTACAATGAGCAGTTCTTC. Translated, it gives CASGSGGYNEQFF. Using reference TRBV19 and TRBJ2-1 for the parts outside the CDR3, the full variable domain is DGGITQSPKYLFRKEGQNVTLSCEQNLNHDAMYWYRQDPGQGLRLIYYSQIVNDFQKGDIAEGYSVSREKKESFPLTVTSAQKNPTAFYLCASGSGGYNEQFFGPGTRLTVL.

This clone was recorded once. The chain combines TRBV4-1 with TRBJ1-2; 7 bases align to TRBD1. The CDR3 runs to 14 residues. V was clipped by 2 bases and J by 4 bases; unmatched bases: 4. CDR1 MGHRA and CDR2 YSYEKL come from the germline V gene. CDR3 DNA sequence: TGCGCCAGCAGCCAAACCGGGACAGCCTATGGCTACACCTTC. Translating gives CASSQTGTAYGYTF.

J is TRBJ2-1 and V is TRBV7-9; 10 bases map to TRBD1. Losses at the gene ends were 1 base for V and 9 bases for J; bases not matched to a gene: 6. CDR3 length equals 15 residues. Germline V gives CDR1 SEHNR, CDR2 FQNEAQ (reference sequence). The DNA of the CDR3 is TGTGCCAGCAGCTTAGAAAGACAGGGGGCGGGTGAGCAGTTCTTC. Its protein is CASSLERQGAGEQFF.

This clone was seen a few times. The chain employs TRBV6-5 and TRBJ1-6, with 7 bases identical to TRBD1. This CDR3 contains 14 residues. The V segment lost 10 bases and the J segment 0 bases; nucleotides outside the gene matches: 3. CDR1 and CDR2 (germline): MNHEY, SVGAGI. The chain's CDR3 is CATGDSSYNSPLHF. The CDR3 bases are TGTGCCACCGGGGACAGCTCCTATAATTCACCCCTCCACTTT.

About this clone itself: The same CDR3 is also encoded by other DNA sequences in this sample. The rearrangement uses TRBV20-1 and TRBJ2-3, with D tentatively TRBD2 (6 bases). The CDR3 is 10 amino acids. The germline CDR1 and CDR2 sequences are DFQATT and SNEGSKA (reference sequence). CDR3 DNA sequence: TGCAGCTGGGGGGCAGATACGCAGTATTTT. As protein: CSWGADTQYF.

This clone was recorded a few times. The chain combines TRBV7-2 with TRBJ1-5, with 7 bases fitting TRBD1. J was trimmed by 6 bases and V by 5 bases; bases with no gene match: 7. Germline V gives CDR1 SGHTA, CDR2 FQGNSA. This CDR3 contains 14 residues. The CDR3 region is CASSDHRGPQPQHF. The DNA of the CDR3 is TGTGCCAGCAGCGACCACAGGGGCCCTCAGCCCCAGCATTTT. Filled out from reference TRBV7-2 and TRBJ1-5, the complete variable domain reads GAGVSQSPSNKVTEKGKDVELRCDPISGHTALYWYRQSLGQGLEFLIYFQGNSAPDKSGLPSDRFSAERTGGSVSTLTIQRTQQEDSAVYLCASSDHRGPQPQHFGDGTRLSIL.

The CDR3 DNA follows: TGTGCCAGCAGTTCTTCAGGACAGGGTAATTCACCCCTCCACTTT. Its protein is CASSSSGQGNSPLHF. V gene TRBV28 combines with J gene TRBJ1-6; 8 bases line up with TRBD1. This CDR3 is built from 15 residues. Trimming removed 4 bases from V and 6 bases from J; junction bases left unmatched: 5. CDR1 MDHEN and CDR2 SYDVKM come from the germline V gene.

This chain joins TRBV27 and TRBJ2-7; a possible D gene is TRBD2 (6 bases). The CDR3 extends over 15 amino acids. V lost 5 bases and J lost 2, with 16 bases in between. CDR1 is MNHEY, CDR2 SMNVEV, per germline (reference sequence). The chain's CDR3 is CASSKDGDFTYEQYF. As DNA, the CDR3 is TGTGCCAGCAGTAAAGATGGGGACTTCACCTACGAGCAGTACTTC.

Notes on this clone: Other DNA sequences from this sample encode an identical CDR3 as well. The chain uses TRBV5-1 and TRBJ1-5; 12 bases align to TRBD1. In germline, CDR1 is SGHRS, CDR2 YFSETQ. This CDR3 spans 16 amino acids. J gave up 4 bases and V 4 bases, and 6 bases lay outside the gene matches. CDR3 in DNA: TGCGCCAGCAGCGCAGGGACAGGGGGCTGGAATCAGCCCCAGCATTTT. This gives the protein CASSAGTGGWNQPQHF.

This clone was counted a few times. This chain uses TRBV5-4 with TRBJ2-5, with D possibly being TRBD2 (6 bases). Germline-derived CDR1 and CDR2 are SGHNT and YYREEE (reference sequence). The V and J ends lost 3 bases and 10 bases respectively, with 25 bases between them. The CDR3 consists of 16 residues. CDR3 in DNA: TGTGCCAGCAGCTCCCAGGGAGGCGCCCAAGGCCGGGACCAGTACTTC. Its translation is CASSSQGGAQGRDQYF. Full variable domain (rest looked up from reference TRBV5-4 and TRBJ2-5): ETGVTQSPTHLIKTRGQQVTLRCSSQSGHNTVSWYQQALGQGPQFIFQYYREEENGRGNFPPRFSGLQFPNYSSELNVNALELDDSALYLCASSSQGGAQGRDQYFGPGTRLLVL.

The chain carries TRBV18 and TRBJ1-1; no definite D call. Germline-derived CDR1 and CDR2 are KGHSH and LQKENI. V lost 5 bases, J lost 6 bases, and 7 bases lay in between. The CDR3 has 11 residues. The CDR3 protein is CASSADAEAFF. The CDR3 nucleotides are TGTGCCAGCTCAGCGGATGCTGAAGCTTTCTTT.

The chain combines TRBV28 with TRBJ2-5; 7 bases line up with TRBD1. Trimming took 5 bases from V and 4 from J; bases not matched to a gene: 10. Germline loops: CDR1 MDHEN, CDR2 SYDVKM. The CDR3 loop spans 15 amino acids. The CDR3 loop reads CASSTTQGNPETQYF. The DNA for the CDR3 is TGTGCCAGCAGTACTACACAGGGGAATCCAGAGACCCAGTACTTC.

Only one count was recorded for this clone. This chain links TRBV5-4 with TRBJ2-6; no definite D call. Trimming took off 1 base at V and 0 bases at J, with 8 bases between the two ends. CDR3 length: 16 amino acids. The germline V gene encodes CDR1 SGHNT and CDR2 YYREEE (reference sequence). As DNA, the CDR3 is TGTGCCAGCAGCTTGCTACAGACCTCTGGGGCCAACGTCCTGACTTTC. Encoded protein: CASSLLQTSGANVLTF.